Below, one T cell receptor (beta chain) is given with its context. The antigen is unknown. Researchers attached unique molecular identifiers to individual cDNA molecules. Each CDR3 protein is one row after TCRdb ran MiXCR on the 5' RACE reads. The data show 75,000 to 90,000 distinct CDR3 sequences, about 9.4% seen once. This sample is drawn from a study of early T cells in non-severe SARS-CoV-2 infection. Study-wide background: Unsorted whole-blood RNA was sequenced in bulk, leaving chains unpaired. General observations from the study: Sequences matched to VDJdb favored anti-spike CD8 responses, while private and CD4 specificities were missed.

Per the germline V gene, CDR1 is SGDLS and CDR2 is YYNGEE. The J segment lost 2 bases and the V segment lost 2 bases, leaving 6 bases of the junction unmatched. The CDR3 length is 16 residues. The sequence derives from an adult who was a healthcare worker with PCR-confirmed SARS-CoV-2 infection or an uninfected control (not recorded which). This chain connects TRBV9 to TRBJ2-3, with TRBD2 identical over 9 bases. Sequences were derived from whole blood, sampled at baseline. The CDR3 reads CASSVTAGGSTDTQYF. For the CDR3, the DNA is TGTGCCAGCAGCGTTACGGCGGGAGGGTCCACAGATACGCAGTATTTT.